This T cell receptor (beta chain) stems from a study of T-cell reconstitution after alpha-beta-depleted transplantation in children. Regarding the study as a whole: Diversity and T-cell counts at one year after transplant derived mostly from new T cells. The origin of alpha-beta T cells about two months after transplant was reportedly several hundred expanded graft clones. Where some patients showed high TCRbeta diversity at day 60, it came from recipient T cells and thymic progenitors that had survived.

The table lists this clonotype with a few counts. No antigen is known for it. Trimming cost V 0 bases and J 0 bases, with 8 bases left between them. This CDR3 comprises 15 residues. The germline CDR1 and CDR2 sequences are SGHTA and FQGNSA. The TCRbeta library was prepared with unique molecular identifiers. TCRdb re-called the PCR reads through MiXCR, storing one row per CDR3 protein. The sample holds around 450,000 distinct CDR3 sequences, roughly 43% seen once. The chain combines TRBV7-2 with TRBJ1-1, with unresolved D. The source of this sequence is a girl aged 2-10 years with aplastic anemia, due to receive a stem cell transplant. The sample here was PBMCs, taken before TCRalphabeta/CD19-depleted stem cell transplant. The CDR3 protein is CASSLAPLVNTEAFF. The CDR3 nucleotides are TGTGCCAGCAGCTTAGCACCGTTGGTGAACACTGAAGCTTTCTTT.